A single sample gave rise to the 3 T cell receptor beta chains below, sequenced in a study of T cell responses to AZD1222 COVID-19 vaccine. The repertoire was sequenced with immunoSEQ multiplex PCR; TCRdb's copy has only in-frame clones and lacks some. The sample holds 200,000 or so clones, 80% to 95% seen once. This specimen consisted of peripheral blood, obtained on day 0 of AZD1222 vaccination. These receptors all come from an adult in good health.

This clone has a single count. The V gene is TRBV15, the J gene TRBJ1-1; D possibly corresponds to TRBD1 (5 bases). Germline CDR1 LNHNV, CDR2 YYDKDF (reference sequence). Between the trimmed V and J ends, which lost 1 base and 3 bases, there was a span of 18 bases. The CDR3 totals 17 residues. Written as DNA, the CDR3 is TGTGCCACCAGCAGAGGGGGGACGGTAGGGGTGGACACTGAAGCTTTCTTT. As protein: CATSRGGTVGVDTEAFF.

The rearrangement uses TRBV14 and TRBJ2-7; possibly TRBD2 for D (5 bases). The length of the CDR3 is 17 residues. Between the trimmed V and J ends, which lost 3 bases and 8 bases, there was a span of 26 bases. CDR1 is SGHDN, CDR2 FVKESK, per germline. Here the CDR3 reads CASSQTGIMAGRGQQYF. In DNA form, the CDR3 reads TGTGCCAGCAGCCAGACGGGAATAATGGCGGGCCGTGGACAGCAGTACTTC.

This clone was found once. The J gene is TRBJ1-2, the V gene TRBV24-1; D remains unclear. Per the germline V gene, CDR1 is KGHDR and CDR2 is SFDVKD. The CDR3 length is 10 residues. CDR3 in DNA: TGTGCGGGGTCGTTCCCTGGCTACACCTTC. It is translated as CAGSFPGYTF.